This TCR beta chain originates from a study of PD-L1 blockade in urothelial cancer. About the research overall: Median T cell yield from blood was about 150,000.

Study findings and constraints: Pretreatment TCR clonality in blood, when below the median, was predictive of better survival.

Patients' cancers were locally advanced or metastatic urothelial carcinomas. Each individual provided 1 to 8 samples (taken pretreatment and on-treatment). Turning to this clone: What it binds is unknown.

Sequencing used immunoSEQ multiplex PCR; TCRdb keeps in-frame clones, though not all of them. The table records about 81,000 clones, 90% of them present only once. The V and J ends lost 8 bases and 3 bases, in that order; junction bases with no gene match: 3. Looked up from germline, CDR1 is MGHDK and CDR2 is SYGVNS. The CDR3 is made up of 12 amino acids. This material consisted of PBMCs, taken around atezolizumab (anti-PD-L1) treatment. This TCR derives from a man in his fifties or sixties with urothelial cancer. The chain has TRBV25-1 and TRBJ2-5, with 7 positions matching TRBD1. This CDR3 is CASRQGEETQYF. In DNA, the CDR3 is TGTGCCAGCCGACAGGGTGAAGAGACCCAGTACTTC.